This T cell receptor beta chain was sequenced during a study of blood T cell repertoires in COVID-19. Study-level information: Material from acute and convalescent COVID-19 was sourced from the United States, Italy and Spain. PBMCs, B-cell-depleted T cells, or T cells provided the cDNA or gDNA that made up the material.

In the authors' methods: Counts of nucleated cells, estimated from reference gene primer amplification, were obtained. Profiled with immunoSEQ multiplex PCR; TCRdb holds only in-frame clones, not every one. The V and J calls and clone size are taken from that table; D and trimming were inferred from the DNA. The sample has hundreds of thousands of clones, around 87% seen once; the top ten hold less than 9.5%. The ends lost 8 bases at V and 2 bases at J; junction bases unmatched: 4. The CDR3 loop spans 13 amino acids. Per germline, CDR1 SGHRS and CDR2 YFSETQ. The sequencing sample was made of peripheral blood. This chain joins TRBV5-1 and TRBJ2-3; the match to TRBD1 covers 8 bases. This sequence was found in a woman in her fifties or sixties who had recovered from COVID-19. CDR3 in DNA: TGCGCCAGTTGGACAGGGATCACAGATACGCAGTATTTT. Its protein is CASWTGITDTQYF.